The present TCR beta chain was sequenced within a study of naive and memory T cell subsets. As regards this clonotype: The antigen remains unidentified.

CDR1 is SQVTM and CDR2 is ANQGSEA in the germline V gene. The CDR3 contains 13 residues. Trimming removed 4 bases from V and 0 bases from J, with 6 bases in between. General observations from the study: TCR counts from RNA may reflect activation-linked expression changes. Possibly reflecting memory cells re-expressing CD45RA, a few larger clonotypes occurred in naive repertoires, especially CD8. Over 85% of naive TCR sequences appeared only once, unlike memory subsets. Diversity fell and Gini index rose from naive through CM, EM, EMRA.

Both TRBC1 and TRBC2 were covered by a beta constant-region primer of two equimolar oligonucleotides. Nested alpha and beta constant-region primers with the SP2 primer drove four PCR rounds on ligated cDNA. TCRdb independently ran MiXCR on the UMI-ligation and nested PCR reads; one entry per CDR3 protein. Here the sample spans approximately 150,000 distinct CDR3 sequences, approximately 20% being singletons. From the second PCR step, alpha and beta chains were amplified apart. The source of this sequence is a human donor in good health. The rearrangement links TRBV29-1 to TRBJ2-2; a weak D match, TRBD1 (5 bases). The sample taken for sequencing was naive CD8+ T cells from blood. The CDR3 DNA reads as TGCAGCGTTGTGACAGCGAACACCGGGGAGCTGTTTTTT. This codes for CSVVTANTGELFF.